This T cell receptor (beta chain) was captured in a study of blood T cell repertoires in COVID-19. For the study at large: PBMCs, B-cell-depleted T cells, or T cells provided the cDNA or gDNA that made up the material.

The study drew participants aged roughly 18 to 95 years from some 24 US areas. Cohort 3 recovery required two negative PCRs, clearance, or symptom resolution. Measured with immunoSEQ multiplex PCR; TCRdb has only the in-frame clones, and not every one. This repertoire shows about 130,000 clones, less than 90% found once; its top ten account for approximately 2.3%. The germline V gene encodes CDR1 LNHDA and CDR2 SQIVND (reference sequence). There are 14 residues in the CDR3. V dropped 5 bases and J dropped 1 base, with 12 bases sitting between them. The receptor's source is a woman aged 50 to 60 who had recovered from COVID-19. This chain uses TRBV19 with TRBJ2-7; D perhaps matches TRBD2 (6 bases). Material for sequencing was PBMCs or T cells enriched from blood (not recorded which). The CDR3 region has the DNA TGTGCCAGTAGTTTACAACGGGGGTCCTACGAGCAGTACTTC. It specifies CASSLQRGSYEQYF.